A selection of T cell receptor beta chains follows, all from one sample in a study of blood T cell repertoires in COVID-19. Sequencing was performed with immunoSEQ multiplex PCR; in TCRdb, only in-frame clones are kept and a portion is missing. The sample comprises 180,000 or so clones, over 80% of which are singletons, and about 7% rests with the top ten. Sequencing used peripheral blood. The receptors shown here come from a woman aged 40 to 50 with COVID-19, enrolled during active disease. Each CDR3 is given with its conserved first and last residue. The order of the fields is V gene, J gene, CDR3 protein.

TRBV7-3	TRBJ2-7	CASSLPPAGSLVF
TRBV4-1	TRBJ2-7	CASGGYYEQYF
TRBV29-1	TRBJ1-3	CSVVLSGNTIYF
TRBV27	TRBJ2-1	CASSLRQGANLRSYNEQFF
TRBV9	TRBJ2-1	CASNLAGGAGEQFF
TRBV3-1/TRBV3-2	TRBJ1-4	CASTTKTGGYSSANEKLFF
TRBV5-4	TRBJ2-7	CASRAGRGAYEQYF
TRBV2	TRBJ2-5	CASSVTGGYQETQYF
TRBV6-1	TRBJ2-7	CASSEAATGGYEQYF
TRBV5-5	TRBJ1-2	CASSRDSNYGYTF
TRBV6-5	TRBJ2-1	CASSLAGVGSNEQFF
TRBV19	TRBJ1-1	CASSEGRNTEAFF
TRBV11-3	TRBJ1-3	CASSLDLSGNTIYF